The 29 T cell receptor beta chains given below trace back to one sample, sequenced in a study of blood T cell repertoires in COVID-19. Assay used: immunoSEQ multiplex PCR; TCRdb lists only in-frame clones, some missing. The sample lists 200,000 to 300,000 clones; roughly 90% were seen once. Sequencing was performed on peripheral blood. These receptors came from a man younger than 45 with active or convalescent COVID-19.

This chain joins TRBV7-6 and TRBJ2-5; weak D call: TRBD2 (6 bases). The CDR3 contains 15 residues. The V end lost 0 bases, the J end lost 4 bases, and 12 bases lay between the germline ends. Germline assignment: CDR1 SGHVS and CDR2 FNYEAQ. CDR3 in DNA: TGTGCCAGCAGCTTAGCTGGGACTTCCCGAGAGACCCAGTACTTC. Translation gives CASSLAGTSRETQYF.

This clone was found once. The CDR3 DNA sequence: TGTGCCAGTAGGCGACAGCCAAACACCGGGGAGCTGTTTTTT. Translated: CASRRQPNTGELFF. The chain links TRBV19 to TRBJ2-2, with D possibly TRBD1 on 5 matching bases. This CDR3 spans 14 amino acids. Trimming removed 6 bases at V and 2 bases at J, with 10 bases between. Germline assignment: CDR1 LNHDA and CDR2 SQIVND (reference sequence).

In its sample, this clone was seen a few times. DNA of the CDR3: TGTGCCAGCAGCGCCGGGACAGGGGCCTTCTACGAGCAGTACTTC. Its translation is CASSAGTGAFYEQYF. The rearrangement uses TRBV5-6 and TRBJ2-7; TRBD1 matches at 10 bases. The CDR3 is made up of 15 amino acids. Unmatched junction bases numbered 7, after V lost 4 bases and J lost 3 bases. CDR1 and CDR2 (germline): SGHDT, YYEEEE.

The chain couples TRBV4-1 to TRBJ2-5; D remains unclear. V was trimmed by 1 base and J by 7 bases, leaving 16 bases between them. Germline V gives CDR1 MGHRA, CDR2 YSYEKL. The CDR3 contains 15 residues. The CDR3 loop reads CASSQVSFGAGTQYF. The CDR3 nucleotides are TGCGCCAGCAGCCAAGTATCCTTCGGAGCCGGGACCCAGTACTTC.

In this sample, this clone turned up once. The chain is built from TRBV4-3 and TRBJ1-4; 8 nucleotides agree with TRBD1. The CDR3 spans 21 residues. The V and J ends lost 4 bases and 3 bases, in that order; junction bases with no gene match: 22. CDR1 and CDR2 from the germline V gene are LGHNA and YSLEER. The CDR3 sequence is CASSPGEGAGGLSEPNEKLFF. CDR3 coding DNA: TGCGCCAGCAGCCCCGGGGAGGGGGCAGGGGGCCTTTCAGAACCTAATGAAAAACTGTTTTTT.

The V call is TRBV11-3, the J call TRBJ2-2; TRBD1 matches at 9 bases. This CDR3 region has 15 residues. The germline V gene has CDR1 SGHNT and CDR2 YENEEA. V shed 3 bases, J shed 1 base, and the junction held 0 bases outside the gene matches. This CDR3 is CASSLDRGNTGELFF. CDR3 coding DNA: TGTGCCAGCAGCTTGGACAGGGGGAACACCGGGGAGCTGTTTTTT.

The V gene is TRBV19, the J gene TRBJ1-1, with a tentative D call TRBD1 (5 bases). The germline V gene encodes CDR1 LNHDA and CDR2 SQIVND (reference sequence). V was trimmed by 7 bases and J by 2 bases, leaving 11 bases between them. The CDR3 is made up of 13 amino acids. The CDR3 reads CASMMTANTEAFF. The CDR3 bases are TGTGCCAGTATGATGACAGCCAACACTGAAGCTTTCTTT.

The rearrangement links TRBV20-1 to TRBJ2-1; D gene uncertain. This CDR3 spans 11 amino acids. V shed 6 bases and J shed 4 bases, with 7 bases lying between them. The germline V gene has CDR1 DFQATT and CDR2 SNEGSKA (reference sequence). The CDR3 DNA is TGCAGTGCAGAGATGTACAATGAGCAGTTCTTC. Translation: CSAEMYNEQFF.

The rearrangement uses TRBV11-3 and TRBJ2-1; 7 nucleotides match TRBD2. Per germline, CDR1 SGHNT and CDR2 YENEEA. V lost 5 bases and J lost 8; bases outside the gene matches: 12. This CDR3 region has 15 residues. The CDR3: CASSPGTTLRDEQFF. The CDR3, as DNA: TGTGCCAGCAGCCCCGGGACTACCCTGAGGGATGAGCAGTTCTTC.

In nucleotides, the CDR3 is TGTGCCAGCAGCCCCCCGGGACAGGCCTACGAGCAGTACTTC. Translation gives CASSPPGQAYEQYF. The J gene is TRBJ2-7, the V gene TRBV11-2, with 8 positions matching TRBD1. The CDR3 consists of 14 residues. With 5 bases clipped from V and 2 bases from J, the junction kept 5 bases outside the gene matches. Germline-derived CDR1 and CDR2 are SGHAT and FQNNGV.

This clone was counted a single time. This chain connects TRBV6-6 to TRBJ1-1; the D gene is possibly TRBD1 (5 bases). V lost 5 bases, J lost 5 bases, and 18 bases lay in between. CDR3 length: 15 residues. The germline V gene has CDR1 MNHNY and CDR2 SVGAGI (reference sequence). CDR3 in amino acids: CASSPDRDSRTEAFF. The DNA of the CDR3 is TGTGCCAGCAGTCCAGACCGGGACTCGAGGACTGAAGCTTTCTTT.

The rearrangement links TRBV15 to TRBJ1-1, with D tentatively TRBD1 (6 bases). The CDR3 loop spans 15 amino acids. V shed 1 base and J shed 1 base, with 10 bases lying between them. Per germline, CDR1 LNHNV and CDR2 YYDKDF (reference sequence). CDR3 sequence: CATSRVGTQNTEAFF. DNA for the CDR3: TGTGCCACCAGCAGAGTGGGGACACAGAACACTGAAGCTTTCTTT.

The chain carries TRBV2 and TRBJ1-1; D gene uncertain. From germline, CDR1 is SNHLY and CDR2 FYNNEI. This CDR3 has 13 amino acids. Trimming removed 5 bases at V and 4 bases at J, with 11 bases between. The CDR3 DNA follows: TGTGCCAGCAGTTCCCAAGGCGGCACTGAAGCTTTCTTT. Translating it yields CASSSQGGTEAFF.

V gene TRBV29-1 combines with J gene TRBJ1-2, with unresolved D. The length of the CDR3 is 10 residues. V lost 0 bases to trimming and J lost 7 bases, with 3 bases between them. The germline gives CDR1 SQVTM, CDR2 ANQGSEA. This chain's CDR3 is CSVEEAGYTF. The CDR3 nucleotides are TGCAGCGTTGAAGAAGCTGGCTACACCTTC.

The rearrangement links TRBV19 to TRBJ1-5; D is unresolved. V was shortened by 4 bases and J by 4 bases, with 5 bases between the two germline ends. CDR3 length: 12 residues. From germline, CDR1 is LNHDA and CDR2 SQIVND (reference sequence). In DNA form, the CDR3 reads TGTGCCAGTAGTACCTCGAATCAGCCCCAGCATTTT. Its translation: CASSTSNQPQHF.

The J gene is TRBJ2-2, the V gene TRBV7-8; 8 nucleotides match TRBD2. The CDR3 consists of 14 residues. J gave up 7 bases and V 5 bases, and 6 bases lay outside the gene matches. Per germline, CDR1 SGHVS and CDR2 FQNEAQ. This CDR3 reads CASSKGLESGELFF. The DNA for the CDR3 is TGTGCCAGCAGCAAGGGACTAGAGAGCGGGGAGCTGTTTTTT.

The rearrangement uses TRBV3-1 (or the pseudogene TRBV3-2) and TRBJ2-1; TRBD2 agrees at 9 bases. The CDR3 totals 19 residues. The V gene's germline CDR1 is LGHDT and CDR2 YNNKEL (reference sequence). Trimming at V came to 1 base and at J to 4 bases, leaving 14 bases not matched to a gene. The CDR3 DNA reads TGTGCCAGCAGCCAAGCGGGACTAGCATCCACAAACCCGTACAATGAGCAGTTCTTC. It translates to CASSQAGLASTNPYNEQFF.

This sequence joins TRBV13 and TRBJ2-1; a weak D match, TRBD2 (6 bases). The germline gives CDR1 PRHDT, CDR2 FYEKMQ (reference sequence). Trimming took 3 bases from V and 10 from J, leaving 7 bases between them. The CDR3 is 11 residues long. The CDR3: CASSFGGEQFF. The CDR3 DNA sequence: TGTGCCAGCAGCTTCGGGGGAGAGCAGTTCTTC.

A few counts support this clone. The chain has TRBV29-1 and TRBJ1-2; TRBD1 matches at 7 bases. CDR3 length: 12 residues. Germline V gives CDR1 SQVTM, CDR2 ANQGSEA. J lost 7 bases, V lost 6 bases, and 8 bases had no gene match. CDR3 in amino acids: CSVATGLGGYTF. CDR3 sequence (DNA): TGCAGCGTGGCGACAGGGTTAGGTGGCTACACCTTC.

V is TRBV3-1 (or the pseudogene TRBV3-2) and J is TRBJ2-7, with TRBD2 identical over 8 bases. Germline V lookup: CDR1 LGHDT, CDR2 YNNKEL (reference sequence). V was pared by 4 bases and J by 2 bases, with 4 bases of the junction left unmatched. CDR3 length: 14 residues. The CDR3 nucleotides are TGTGCCAGCAGCCCAACTAGCGGCCCCTACGAGCAGTACTTC. Its protein product is CASSPTSGPYEQYF.

The genes are TRBV5-1 and TRBJ1-6; D remains ambiguous. The CDR3 loop spans 17 amino acids. Trimming stripped 0 bases from V and 12 bases from J, with 22 bases between. In germline, CDR1 is SGHRS, CDR2 YFSETQ. CDR3 protein: CASSLVPAYPLTEPLHF. The CDR3 DNA follows: TGCGCCAGCAGCTTGGTCCCCGCGTATCCATTAACAGAACCCCTCCACTTT. Full variable domain (missing parts from reference TRBV5-1 and TRBJ1-6): KAGVTQTPRYLIKTRGQQVTLSCSPISGHRSVSWYQQTPGQGLQFLFEYFSETQRNKGNFPGRFSGRQFSNSRSEMNVSTLELGDSALYLCASSLVPAYPLTEPLHFGNGTRLTVT.

The V call is TRBV2, the J call TRBJ1-6; possible D gene TRBD1, 5 bases. V lost 6 bases and J lost 7, with 10 bases in between. Germline V gives CDR1 SNHLY, CDR2 FYNNEI. This CDR3 is built from 13 residues. CDR3 coding DNA: TGTGCCAGCAGGGGGCGGGAGAATTCACCCCTCCACTTT. Translation: CASRGRENSPLHF.

This clone was seen only once. The rearrangement links TRBV7-9 to TRBJ1-4; D might be TRBD1 (5 bases). This CDR3 comprises 14 residues. V gave up 6 bases and J gave up 0 bases, with 8 bases separating them. Germline V CDR1 and CDR2: SEHNR, FQNEAQ (reference sequence). The CDR3 nucleotides are TGTGCCAGCAGTATACAGGCAACTAATGAAAAACTGTTTTTT. Protein product: CASSIQATNEKLFF.

The chain is built from TRBV7-6 and TRBJ1-5; TRBD1 might be the D (6 bases). The CDR3 is 15 amino acids. Germline V CDR1 and CDR2: SGHVS, FNYEAQ. V dropped 5 bases and J dropped 7 bases, with 18 bases sitting between them. The CDR3, as DNA: TGTGCCAGCAGCCGATGGGGGCGAGAAAACCAGCCCCAGCATTTT. Protein product: CASSRWGRENQPQHF.

V and J are TRBV5-1 and TRBJ1-6; TRBD1 agrees at 12 bases. Trimming at V came to 4 bases and at J to 2 bases, leaving 10 bases not matched to a gene. This CDR3 region has 19 residues. Germline V gene data show CDR1 as SGHRS and CDR2 as YFSETQ. CDR3 protein: CASSPGQGAGVTYNSPLHF. CDR3 coding DNA: TGCGCCAGCAGCCCGGGACAGGGGGCCGGAGTAACCTATAATTCACCCCTCCACTTT. The full variable domain, completed using reference TRBV5-1 and TRBJ1-6, is KAGVTQTPRYLIKTRGQQVTLSCSPISGHRSVSWYQQTPGQGLQFLFEYFSETQRNKGNFPGRFSGRQFSNSRSEMNVSTLELGDSALYLCASSPGQGAGVTYNSPLHFGNGTRLTVT.

The rearrangement joins TRBV14 to TRBJ1-4; 10 bases agree with TRBD1. Germline CDR1 SGHDN, CDR2 FVKESK. The CDR3 runs to 15 residues. V lost 2 bases and J lost 8; bases outside the gene matches: 5. In DNA form, the CDR3 reads TGTGCCAGCAGCCAACCGGGACAGGGGAGAGAAAAACTGTTTTTT. It yields the protein CASSQPGQGREKLFF. The full variable domain, completed using reference TRBV14 and TRBJ1-4, is EAGVTQFPSHSVIEKGQTVTLRCDPISGHDNLYWYRRVMGKEIKFLLHFVKESKQDESGMPNNRFLAERTGGTYSTLKVQPAELEDSGVYFCASSQPGQGREKLFFGSGTQLSVL.

V and J are TRBV12-2 and TRBJ1-4; the table's D call TRBD1 went unverified against the DNA. TRBV12-2 is annotated as a pseudogene. The CDR3 is made up of 15 amino acids. This chain's CDR3 is CASRLVQKDNEKLFF. The CDR3 DNA reads as TGTGCAAGTCGCTTAGTCCAGAAAGATAATGAAAAACTGTTTTTT.

The rearrangement links TRBV28 to TRBJ2-7; D call uncertain. Germline lookup yields CDR1 MDHEN and CDR2 SYDVKM. The V gene lost 3 bases and the J gene lost 3 bases, with 12 bases spanning the gap. This CDR3 is 14 amino acids long. The CDR3 loop reads CASSFSSPGYEQYF. CDR3 in DNA: TGTGCCAGCAGTTTCTCCTCACCAGGCTACGAGCAGTACTTC.

The genes are TRBV27 and TRBJ2-1; D perhaps matches TRBD2 (5 bases). This CDR3 has 14 amino acids. From germline, CDR1 is MNHEY and CDR2 SMNVEV (reference sequence). V lost 0 bases and J 6 bases, leaving 9 bases between the germline ends. The CDR3 reads CASSLSIGSNEQFF. The CDR3 DNA reads as TGTGCCAGCAGTTTATCAATAGGGAGCAATGAGCAGTTCTTC.